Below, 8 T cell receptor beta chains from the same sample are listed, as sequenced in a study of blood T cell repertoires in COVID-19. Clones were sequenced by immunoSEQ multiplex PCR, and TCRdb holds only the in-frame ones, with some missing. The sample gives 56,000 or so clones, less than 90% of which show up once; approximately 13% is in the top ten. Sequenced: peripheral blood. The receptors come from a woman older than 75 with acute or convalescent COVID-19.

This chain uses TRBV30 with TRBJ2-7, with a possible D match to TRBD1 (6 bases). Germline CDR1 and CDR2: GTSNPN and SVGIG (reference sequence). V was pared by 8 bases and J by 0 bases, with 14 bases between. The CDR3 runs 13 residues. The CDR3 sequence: CAGATGISYEQYF. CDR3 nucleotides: TGTGCCGGTGCGACAGGAATCTCCTACGAGCAGTACTTC.

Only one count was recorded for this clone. The CDR3 is CASSEGTGHSGNTIYF. The DNA of the CDR3 is TGTGCCAGCAGTGAAGGGACAGGCCACTCTGGAAACACCATATATTTT. The rearrangement joins TRBV6-1 to TRBJ1-3; TRBD1 matches 7 bases. The CDR3 is 16 residues long. From germline, CDR1 is MNHNS and CDR2 SASEGT. V was clipped by 1 base and J by 0 bases; unmatched bases: 3.

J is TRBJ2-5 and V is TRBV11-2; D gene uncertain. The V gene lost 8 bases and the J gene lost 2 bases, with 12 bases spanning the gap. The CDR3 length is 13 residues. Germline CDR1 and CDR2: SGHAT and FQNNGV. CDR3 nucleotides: TGTGCCAGCGCACAATCGCAACAAGAGACCCAGTACTTC. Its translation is CASAQSQQETQYF.

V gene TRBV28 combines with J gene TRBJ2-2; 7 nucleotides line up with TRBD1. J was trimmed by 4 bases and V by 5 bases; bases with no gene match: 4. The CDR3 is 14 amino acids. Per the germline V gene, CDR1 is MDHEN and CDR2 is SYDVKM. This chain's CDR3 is CASSQTGSTGELFF. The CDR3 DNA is TGTGCCAGCAGTCAGACAGGGAGCACCGGGGAGCTGTTTTTT.

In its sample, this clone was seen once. CDR3 nucleotides: TGCGCCAGGGCGGGACAGGGGAGCACAGATACGCAGTATTTT. Protein sequence: CARAGQGSTDTQYF. The rearrangement links TRBV10-1 to TRBJ2-3, with TRBD1 matching over 10 bases. The length of the CDR3 is 14 residues. The V and J ends lost 9 bases and 0 bases, in that order; junction bases with no gene match: 3. Germline V gene sequence: CDR1 WNHNN, CDR2 SYGVQD (reference sequence).

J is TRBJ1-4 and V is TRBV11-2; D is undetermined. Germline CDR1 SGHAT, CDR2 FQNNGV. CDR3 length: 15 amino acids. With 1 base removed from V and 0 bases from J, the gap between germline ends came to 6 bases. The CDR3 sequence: CASSLVQTTNEKLFF. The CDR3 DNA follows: TGTGCCAGCAGCTTAGTTCAGACAACTAATGAAAAACTGTTTTTT.

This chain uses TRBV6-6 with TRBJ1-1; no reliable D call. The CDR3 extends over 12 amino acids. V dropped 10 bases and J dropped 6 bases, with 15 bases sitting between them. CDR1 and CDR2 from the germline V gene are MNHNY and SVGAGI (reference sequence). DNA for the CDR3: TGTGCCACCAAAACGGGGATCGCTGAAGCTTTCTTT. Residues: CATKTGIAEAFF.

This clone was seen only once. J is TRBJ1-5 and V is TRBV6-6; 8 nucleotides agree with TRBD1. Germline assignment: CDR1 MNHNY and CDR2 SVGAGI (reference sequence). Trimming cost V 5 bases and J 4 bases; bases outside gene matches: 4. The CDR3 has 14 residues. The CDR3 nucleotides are TGTGCCAGCAGTCATGGGACAGGTAATCAGCCCCAGCATTTT. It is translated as CASSHGTGNQPQHF.